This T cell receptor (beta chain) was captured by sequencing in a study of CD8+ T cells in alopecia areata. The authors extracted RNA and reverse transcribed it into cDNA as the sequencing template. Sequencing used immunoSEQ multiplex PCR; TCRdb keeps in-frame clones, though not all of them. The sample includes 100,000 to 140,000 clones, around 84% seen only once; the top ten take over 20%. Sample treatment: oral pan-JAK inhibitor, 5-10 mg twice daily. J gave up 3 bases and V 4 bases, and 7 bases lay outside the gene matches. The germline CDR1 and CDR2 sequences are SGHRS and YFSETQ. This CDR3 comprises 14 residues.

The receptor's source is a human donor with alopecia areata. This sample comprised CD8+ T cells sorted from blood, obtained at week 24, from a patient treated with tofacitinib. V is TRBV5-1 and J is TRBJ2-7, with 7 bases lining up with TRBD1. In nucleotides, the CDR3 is TGCGCCAGCAGCCCTGGGGCAGGGGGCTACGAGCAGTACTTC. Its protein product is CASSPGAGGYEQYF.